This entry features one T cell receptor beta chain sequence. Antigen unknown. Cells sorted by CD45RO/CCR7/CD25/CD127/CD95/CD27 comprised CD4+ naive, central memory, regulatory and stem cell-like memory cells. The sample originates from a study of beta chain features in type 1 diabetes. Study conclusions and caveats: TCRB CDR3s from Type 1 diabetes patients were moderately but significantly shorter in all four CD4+ subsets. Patients' naive, central memory and regulatory TCRB repertoires appeared more alike than those of healthy donors.

CDR3 size: 13 residues. J gave up 8 bases and V 5 bases, and 8 bases lay outside the gene matches. Germline-derived CDR1 and CDR2 are SQVTM and ANQGSEA. Expressed TCRB transcripts got sequenced, as all isolated RNA was reverse transcribed. Naive, central memory and regulatory T cell samples came to a mean of about 4 million reads. Clones were read by immunoSEQ multiplex PCR, and TCRdb kept only the in-frame ones, dropping some. This sample carries 25,000 to 35,000 clones, approximately 64% of them seen once, and the ten largest clones take about 2.2%. The sample was Tregs from blood. The sequence came from a woman aged 30 to 39 with type 1 diabetes. The V and J genes are TRBV29-1 and TRBJ2-4; 8 positions match TRBD1. The CDR3 DNA follows: TGCAGCGTTACCACGACAGGGGTGGACATTCAGTACTTC. It codes for CSVTTTGVDIQYF.